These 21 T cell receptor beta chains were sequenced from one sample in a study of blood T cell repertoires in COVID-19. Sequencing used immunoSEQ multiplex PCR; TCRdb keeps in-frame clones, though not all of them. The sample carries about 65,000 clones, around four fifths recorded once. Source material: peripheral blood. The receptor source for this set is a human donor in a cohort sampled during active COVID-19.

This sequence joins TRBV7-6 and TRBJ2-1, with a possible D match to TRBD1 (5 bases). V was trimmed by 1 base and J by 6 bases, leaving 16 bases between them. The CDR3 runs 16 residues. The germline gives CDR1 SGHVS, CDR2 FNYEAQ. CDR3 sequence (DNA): TGTGCCAGCAGCTTAGAGCTGGGGCAGGGTTTCAATGAGCAGTTCTTC. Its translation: CASSLELGQGFNEQFF.

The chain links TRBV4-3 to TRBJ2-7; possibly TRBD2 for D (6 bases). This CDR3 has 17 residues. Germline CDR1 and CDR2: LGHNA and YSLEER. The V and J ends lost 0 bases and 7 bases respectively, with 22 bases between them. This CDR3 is CASSQDLRGQYAGEQYF. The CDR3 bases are TGCGCCAGCAGCCAAGATCTTCGGGGCCAGTATGCGGGGGAGCAGTACTTC.

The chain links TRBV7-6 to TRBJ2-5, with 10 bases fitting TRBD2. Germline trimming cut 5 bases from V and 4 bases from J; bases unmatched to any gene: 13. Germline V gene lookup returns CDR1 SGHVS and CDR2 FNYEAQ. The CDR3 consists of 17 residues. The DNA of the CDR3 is TGTGCCAGCAGCCAAGGGTTGAGGAGCGGGGGGGTAGAGACCCAGTACTTC. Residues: CASSQGLRSGGVETQYF.

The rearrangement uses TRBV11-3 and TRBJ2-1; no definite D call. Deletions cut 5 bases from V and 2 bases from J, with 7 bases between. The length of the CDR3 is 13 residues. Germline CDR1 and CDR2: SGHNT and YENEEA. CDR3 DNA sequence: TGTGCCAGCAGCCAGACACCCTACAATGAGCAGTTCTTC. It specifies CASSQTPYNEQFF.

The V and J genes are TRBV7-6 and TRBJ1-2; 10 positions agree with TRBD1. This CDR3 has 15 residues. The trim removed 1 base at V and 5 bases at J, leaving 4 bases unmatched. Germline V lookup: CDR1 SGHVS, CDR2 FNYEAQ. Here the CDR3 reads CASSLGDRGGYGYTF. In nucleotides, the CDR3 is TGTGCCAGCAGCTTAGGGGACAGGGGAGGGTATGGCTACACCTTC.

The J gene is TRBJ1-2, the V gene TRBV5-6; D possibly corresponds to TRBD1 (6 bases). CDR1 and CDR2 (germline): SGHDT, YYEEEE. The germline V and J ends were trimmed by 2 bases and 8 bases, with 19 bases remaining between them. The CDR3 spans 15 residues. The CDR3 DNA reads TGTGCCAGCAGCTTTTCCCCCAATCAGGGGCTAGGCTACACCTTC. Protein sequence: CASSFSPNQGLGYTF.

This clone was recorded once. Here the CDR3 DNA reads TGTGCCAGCAGCATCCGAGGGGGGGCCATCTATGGCTACACCTTC. Its protein product is CASSIRGGAIYGYTF. J is TRBJ1-2 and V is TRBV5-4; D is perhaps TRBD1 (6 bases). Germline V gene data show CDR1 as SGHNT and CDR2 as YYREEE (reference sequence). Trimming took off 4 bases at V and 4 bases at J, with 17 bases between the two ends. The CDR3 extends over 15 amino acids.

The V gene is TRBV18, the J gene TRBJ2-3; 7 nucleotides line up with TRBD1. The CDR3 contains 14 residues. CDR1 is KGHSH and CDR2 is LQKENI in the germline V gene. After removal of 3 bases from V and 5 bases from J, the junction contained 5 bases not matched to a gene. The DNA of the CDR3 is TGTGCCAGCTCACCGACAGGGATAGGAGATACGCAGTATTTT. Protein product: CASSPTGIGDTQYF.

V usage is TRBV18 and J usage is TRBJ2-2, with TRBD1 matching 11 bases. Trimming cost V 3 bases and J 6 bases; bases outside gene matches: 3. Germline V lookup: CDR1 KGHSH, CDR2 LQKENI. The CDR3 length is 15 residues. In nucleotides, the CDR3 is TGTGCCAGCTCACCCCCGGGACAGGGGGCCGGGGAGCTGTTTTTT. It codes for CASSPPGQGAGELFF.

In DNA, the CDR3 is TGTGCCAGCAGTGCCTCGGGTAATGAAAAACTGTTTTTT. It specifies CASSASGNEKLFF. This sequence joins TRBV25-1 and TRBJ1-4; D gene ambiguous. This CDR3 comprises 13 residues. Trimming left V 4 bases short and J 4 bases short, with 7 bases between. Looked up from germline, CDR1 is MGHDK and CDR2 is SYGVNS.

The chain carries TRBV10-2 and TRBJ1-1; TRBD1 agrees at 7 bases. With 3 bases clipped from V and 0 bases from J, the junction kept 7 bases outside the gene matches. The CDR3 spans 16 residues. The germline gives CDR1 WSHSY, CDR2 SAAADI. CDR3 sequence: CASSDPQGIMNTEAFF. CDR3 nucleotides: TGCGCCAGCAGTGACCCACAGGGGATCATGAACACTGAAGCTTTCTTT.

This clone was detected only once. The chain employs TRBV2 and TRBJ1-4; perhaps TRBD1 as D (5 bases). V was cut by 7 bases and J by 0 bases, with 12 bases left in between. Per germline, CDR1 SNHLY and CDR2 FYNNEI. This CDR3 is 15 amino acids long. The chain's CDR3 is CASKLTVATNEKLFF. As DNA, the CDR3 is TGTGCCAGCAAGCTGACAGTTGCAACTAATGAAAAACTGTTTTTT.

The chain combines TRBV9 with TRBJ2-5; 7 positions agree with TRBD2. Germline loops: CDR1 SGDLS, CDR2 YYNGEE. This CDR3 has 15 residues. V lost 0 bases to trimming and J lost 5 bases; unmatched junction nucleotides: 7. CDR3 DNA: TGTGCCAGCAGCGTAGGAGGGAGGGCGGATGAGACCCAGTACTTC. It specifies CASSVGGRADETQYF.

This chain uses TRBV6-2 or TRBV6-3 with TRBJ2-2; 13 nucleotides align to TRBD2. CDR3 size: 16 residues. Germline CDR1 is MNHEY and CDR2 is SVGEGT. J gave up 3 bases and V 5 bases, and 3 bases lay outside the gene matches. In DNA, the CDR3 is TGTGCCAGCAGTCAGACTAGCGGGAGGCACACCGGGGAGCTGTTTTTT. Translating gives CASSQTSGRHTGELFF.

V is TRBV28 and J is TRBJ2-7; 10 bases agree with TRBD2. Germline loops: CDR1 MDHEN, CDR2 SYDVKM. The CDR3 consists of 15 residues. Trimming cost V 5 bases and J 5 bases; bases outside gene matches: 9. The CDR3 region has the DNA TGTGCCAGCAGTCTAGCGGGAGTAGGTCGACACGAGCAGTACTTC. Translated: CASSLAGVGRHEQYF.

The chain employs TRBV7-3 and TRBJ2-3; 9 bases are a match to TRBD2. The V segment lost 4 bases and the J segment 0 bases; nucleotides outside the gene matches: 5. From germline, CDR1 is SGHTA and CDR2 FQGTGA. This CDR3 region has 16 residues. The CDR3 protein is CASSSGTSPSTDTQYF. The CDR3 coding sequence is TGTGCCAGCAGCTCGGGGACTAGCCCTAGCACAGATACGCAGTATTTT.

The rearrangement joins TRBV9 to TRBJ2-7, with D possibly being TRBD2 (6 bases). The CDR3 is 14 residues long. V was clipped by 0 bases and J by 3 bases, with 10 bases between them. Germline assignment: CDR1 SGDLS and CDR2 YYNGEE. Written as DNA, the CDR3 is TGTGCCAGCAGCGTAGGGGGGAGGAACTACGAGCAGTACTTC. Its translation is CASSVGGRNYEQYF.

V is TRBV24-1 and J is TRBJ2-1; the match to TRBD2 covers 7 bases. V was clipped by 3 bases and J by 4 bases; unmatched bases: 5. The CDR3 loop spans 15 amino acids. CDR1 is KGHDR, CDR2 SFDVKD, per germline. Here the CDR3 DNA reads TGTGCCACCAGTGATGGGACTAAACCGTACAATGAGCAGTTCTTC. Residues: CATSDGTKPYNEQFF.

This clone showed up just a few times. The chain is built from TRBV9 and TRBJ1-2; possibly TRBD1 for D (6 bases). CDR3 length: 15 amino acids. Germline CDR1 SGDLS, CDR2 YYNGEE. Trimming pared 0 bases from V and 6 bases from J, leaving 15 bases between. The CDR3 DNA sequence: TGTGCCAGCAGCGTAGGGGCAGGGGCGGGAGATGGCTACACCTTC. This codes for CASSVGAGAGDGYTF.

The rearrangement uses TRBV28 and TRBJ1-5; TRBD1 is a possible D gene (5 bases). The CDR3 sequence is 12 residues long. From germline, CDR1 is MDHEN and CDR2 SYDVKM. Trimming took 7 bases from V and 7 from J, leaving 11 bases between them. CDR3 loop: CASTITGQPQHF. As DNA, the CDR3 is TGTGCCAGCACCATTACAGGCCAGCCCCAGCATTTT.

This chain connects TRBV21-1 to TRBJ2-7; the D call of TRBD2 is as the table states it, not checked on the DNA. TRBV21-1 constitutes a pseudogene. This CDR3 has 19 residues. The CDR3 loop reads CGEVGPGLECEAPFGEQYF. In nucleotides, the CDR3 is TGTGGGGAGGTCGGTCCTGGGTTGGAGTGTGAGGCTCCATTTGGGGAGCAGTACTTC.